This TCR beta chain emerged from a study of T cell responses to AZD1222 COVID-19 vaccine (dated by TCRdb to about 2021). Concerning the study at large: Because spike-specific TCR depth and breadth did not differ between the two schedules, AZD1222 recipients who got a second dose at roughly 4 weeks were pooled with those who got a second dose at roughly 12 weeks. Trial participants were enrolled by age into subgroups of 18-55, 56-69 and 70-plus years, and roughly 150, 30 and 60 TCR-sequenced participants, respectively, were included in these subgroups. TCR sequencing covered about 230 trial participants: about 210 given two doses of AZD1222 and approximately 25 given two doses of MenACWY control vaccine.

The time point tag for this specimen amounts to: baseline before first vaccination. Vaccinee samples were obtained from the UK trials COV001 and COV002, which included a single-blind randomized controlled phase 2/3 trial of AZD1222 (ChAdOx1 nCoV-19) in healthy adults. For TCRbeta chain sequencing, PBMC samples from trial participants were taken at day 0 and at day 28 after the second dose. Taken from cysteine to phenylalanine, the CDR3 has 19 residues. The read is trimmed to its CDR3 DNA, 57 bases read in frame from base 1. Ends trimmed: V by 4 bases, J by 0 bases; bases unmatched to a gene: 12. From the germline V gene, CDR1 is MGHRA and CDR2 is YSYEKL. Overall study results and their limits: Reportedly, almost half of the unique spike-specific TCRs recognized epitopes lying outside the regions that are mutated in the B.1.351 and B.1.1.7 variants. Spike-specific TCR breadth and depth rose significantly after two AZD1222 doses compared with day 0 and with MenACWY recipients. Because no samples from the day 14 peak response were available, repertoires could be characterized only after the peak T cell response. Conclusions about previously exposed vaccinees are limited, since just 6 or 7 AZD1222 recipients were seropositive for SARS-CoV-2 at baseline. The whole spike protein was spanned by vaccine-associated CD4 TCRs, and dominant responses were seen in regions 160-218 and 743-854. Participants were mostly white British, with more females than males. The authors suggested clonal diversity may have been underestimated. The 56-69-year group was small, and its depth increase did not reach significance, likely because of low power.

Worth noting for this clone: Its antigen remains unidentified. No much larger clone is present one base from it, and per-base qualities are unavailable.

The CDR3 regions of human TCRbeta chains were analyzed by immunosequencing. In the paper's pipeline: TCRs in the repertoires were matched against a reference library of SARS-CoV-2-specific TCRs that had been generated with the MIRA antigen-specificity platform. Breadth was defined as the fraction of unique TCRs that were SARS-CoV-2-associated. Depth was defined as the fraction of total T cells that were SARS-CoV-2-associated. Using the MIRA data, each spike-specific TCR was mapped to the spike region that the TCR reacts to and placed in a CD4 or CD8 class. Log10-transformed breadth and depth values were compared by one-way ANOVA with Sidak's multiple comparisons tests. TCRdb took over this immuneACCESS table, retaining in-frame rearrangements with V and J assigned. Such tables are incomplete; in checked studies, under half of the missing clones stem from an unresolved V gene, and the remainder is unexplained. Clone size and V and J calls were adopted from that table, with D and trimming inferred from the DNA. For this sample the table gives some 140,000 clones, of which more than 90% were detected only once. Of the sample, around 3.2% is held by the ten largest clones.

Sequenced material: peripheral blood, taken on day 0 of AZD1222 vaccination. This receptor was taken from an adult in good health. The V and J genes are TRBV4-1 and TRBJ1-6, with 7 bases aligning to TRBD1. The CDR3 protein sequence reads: CASSLQQQGLSSYNSPLHF. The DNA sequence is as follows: TGCGCCAGCAGCCTACAACAACAGGGGCTGAGCTCCTATAATTCACCCCTCCACTTT.